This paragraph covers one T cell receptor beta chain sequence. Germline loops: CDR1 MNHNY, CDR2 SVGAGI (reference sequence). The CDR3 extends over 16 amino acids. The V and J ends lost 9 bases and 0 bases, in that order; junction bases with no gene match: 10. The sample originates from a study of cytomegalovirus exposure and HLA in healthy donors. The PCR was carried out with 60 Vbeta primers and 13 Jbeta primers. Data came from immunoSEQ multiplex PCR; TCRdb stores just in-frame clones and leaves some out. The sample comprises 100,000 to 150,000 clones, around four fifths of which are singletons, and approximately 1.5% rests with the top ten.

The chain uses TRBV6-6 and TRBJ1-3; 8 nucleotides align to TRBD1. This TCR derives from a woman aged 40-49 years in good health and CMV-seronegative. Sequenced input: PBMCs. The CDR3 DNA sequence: TGTGCCAGTATACCGGGACAGGCATACTCTGGAAACACCATATATTTT. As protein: CASIPGQAYSGNTIYF.